These 13 T cell receptor beta chains share one sample of origin, sequenced in a study of T cell responses to AZD1222 COVID-19 vaccine. Sequenced by immunoSEQ multiplex PCR; TCRdb stores in-frame clones only, minus some. The repertoire holds approximately 70,000 clones, with roughly 82% as singletons. The specimen comprised peripheral blood, sampled on day 0 of AZD1222 vaccination. These receptors all come from an adult in good health.

The chain combines TRBV28 with TRBJ1-5; D unresolved. Germline lookup yields CDR1 MDHEN and CDR2 SYDVKM. Deletions cut 4 bases from V and 0 bases from J, with 13 bases between. CDR3 length: 16 residues. The chain's CDR3 is CASSSGGSSSNQPQHF. Written as DNA, the CDR3 is TGTGCCAGCAGTTCGGGCGGCTCGAGTAGCAATCAGCCCCAGCATTTT.

The V call is TRBV5-1, the J call TRBJ2-3; D possibly uses TRBD1 or TRBD2 (5 bases each). Trimming pared 6 bases from V and 6 bases from J, leaving 14 bases between. This CDR3 spans 13 amino acids. Germline V gene sequence: CDR1 SGHRS, CDR2 YFSETQ. The CDR3 sequence: CASTMSGTDTQYF. The CDR3 DNA follows: TGCGCCAGCACCATGTCAGGGACCGATACGCAGTATTTT.

This clone was seen a few times. The J gene is TRBJ2-5, the V gene TRBV28; TRBD2 matches at 10 bases. V gave up 6 bases and J gave up 2 bases; unmatched junction bases: 6. Germline CDR1 and CDR2: MDHEN and SYDVKM. The length of the CDR3 is 15 residues. In DNA, the CDR3 is TGTGCCAGCAGGACTTCACTAGCGGGGCAAGAGACCCAGTACTTC. As protein: CASRTSLAGQETQYF.

In its sample, this clone was seen once. The CDR3 is CARGQGGEGFYNSPLHF. The CDR3 nucleotides read TGCGCCAGAGGACAGGGCGGGGAGGGATTCTATAATTCACCCCTCCACTTT. This chain links TRBV5-1 with TRBJ1-6; 8 bases are shared with TRBD1. Unmatched junction bases numbered 13, after V lost 8 bases and J lost 3 bases. The CDR3 contains 17 residues. Germline V gene sequence: CDR1 SGHRS, CDR2 YFSETQ.

This clone has more than one count but fewer than ten. The V gene is TRBV29-1, the J gene TRBJ2-7; the match to TRBD1 covers 9 bases. CDR3 length: 13 amino acids. V gave up 3 bases and J gave up 4 bases; unmatched junction bases: 4. CDR1 and CDR2 from the germline V gene are SQVTM and ANQGSEA. The chain's CDR3 is CSVEGQGVYEQYF. The CDR3, as DNA: TGCAGCGTTGAGGGACAGGGCGTGTACGAGCAGTACTTC.

The chain employs TRBV5-1 and TRBJ1-6; D uncertain. CDR3 length equals 13 residues. The V end lost 6 bases, the J end lost 5 bases, and 9 bases lay between the germline ends. Germline V CDR1 and CDR2: SGHRS, YFSETQ. The CDR3 spells CASTTDDNSPLHF. Written as DNA, the CDR3 is TGCGCCAGCACCACAGACGATAATTCACCCCTCCACTTT.

This chain links TRBV5-1 with TRBJ1-5, with 7 bases matching TRBD1. This CDR3 has 14 amino acids. Trimming at V came to 4 bases and at J to 9 bases, leaving 10 bases not matched to a gene. Per germline, CDR1 SGHRS and CDR2 YFSETQ. The CDR3 bases are TGCGCCAGCAGCGCCCAGGGGGGGGGATGGCCCCAGCATTTT. The encoded protein is CASSAQGGGWPQHF. The variable domain in full, with the rest retrieved from reference TRBV5-1 and TRBJ1-5, is KAGVTQTPRYLIKTRGQQVTLSCSPISGHRSVSWYQQTPGQGLQFLFEYFSETQRNKGNFPGRFSGRQFSNSRSEMNVSTLELGDSALYLCASSAQGGGWPQHFGDGTRLSIL.

J is TRBJ2-5 and V is TRBV7-3; D possibly corresponds to TRBD2 (7 bases). Between the trimmed V and J ends, which lost 7 bases and 4 bases, there was a span of 19 bases. The CDR3 covers 15 residues. Looked up from germline, CDR1 is SGHTA and CDR2 is FQGTGA. The CDR3, as DNA: TGTGCCAGCACCCCAAGAGGGGGGGCCGGAGAGACCCAGTACTTC. It yields the protein CASTPRGGAGETQYF.

This clone has more than one count but fewer than ten. The rearrangement links TRBV7-9 to TRBJ2-7; D remains unclear. V lost 6 bases and J 9 bases, leaving 12 bases between the germline ends. This CDR3 contains 11 residues. Germline V gene lookup returns CDR1 SEHNR and CDR2 FQNEAQ (reference sequence). The CDR3 DNA reads as TGTGCCAGCAGTCCTGACGTAGGGCAGTACTTC. This encodes CASSPDVGQYF.

V gene TRBV6-4 combines with J gene TRBJ2-1, with D possibly TRBD2 on 5 matching bases. Looked up from germline, CDR1 is MRHNA and CDR2 is SNTAGT. V dropped 3 bases and J dropped 0 bases, with 9 bases sitting between them. The CDR3 covers 15 residues. The CDR3 sequence: CASSESAGSYNEQFF. In nucleotides, the CDR3 is TGTGCCAGCAGTGAATCGGCGGGCTCCTACAATGAGCAGTTCTTC.

V is TRBV5-6 and J is TRBJ2-5; TRBD1 aligns across 10 bases. The germline CDR1 and CDR2 sequences are SGHDT and YYEEEE. With 3 bases clipped from V and 5 bases from J, the junction kept 1 base outside the gene matches. The CDR3 is 13 amino acids. The CDR3 is CASSSTGGETQYF. The CDR3 DNA reads as TGTGCCAGCAGCTCGACAGGGGGCGAGACCCAGTACTTC.

The chain carries TRBV6-2 or TRBV6-3 and TRBJ2-7; 7 positions agree with TRBD1. This CDR3 is 14 amino acids long. V was clipped by 5 bases and J by 0 bases; unmatched bases: 4. Germline V gives CDR1 MNHEY, CDR2 SVGEGT. DNA of the CDR3: TGTGCCAGCAGTACCGACAGGGACTCCTACGAGCAGTACTTC. It is translated as CASSTDRDSYEQYF.

The chain couples TRBV2 to TRBJ2-5; 8 nucleotides agree with TRBD1. In germline, CDR1 is SNHLY, CDR2 FYNNEI. The CDR3 length is 15 residues. V trimming: 7 bases; J trimming: 5 bases; junction bases outside the gene matches: 12. The CDR3 DNA reads TGTGCCAGCAACCCTCCAGGGGGCCGGATTGAGACCCAGTACTTC. It specifies CASNPPGGRIETQYF.